This TCR beta chain came from a study of response to subunit inactivated influenza vaccine. The ends lost 2 bases at V and 9 bases at J; junction bases unmatched: 8. The CDR3 has 14 amino acids. Overall study findings and caveats: Authors suggested that a seasonal influenza vaccination recruits few new T cells each time.

As to this clonotype: Its antigen is as yet unknown.

TCRdb passed the RT-PCR reads through MiXCR, listing each CDR3 protein once. In the table there are 500,000 or so distinct CDR3 sequences, roughly 11% of which are singletons. The chain carries TRBV12-3 or TRBV12-4 and TRBJ2-3; 7 nucleotides line up with TRBD2. The TCR originated in a man in his fifties or sixties who received an inactivated influenza vaccine. The material was PBMCs from blood, obtained about 40 days after vaccination. The DNA of the CDR3 is TGTGCCAGCAGTTTAATTCTAAGGGAGGGGACGCAGTATTTT. Translated: CASSLILREGTQYF.